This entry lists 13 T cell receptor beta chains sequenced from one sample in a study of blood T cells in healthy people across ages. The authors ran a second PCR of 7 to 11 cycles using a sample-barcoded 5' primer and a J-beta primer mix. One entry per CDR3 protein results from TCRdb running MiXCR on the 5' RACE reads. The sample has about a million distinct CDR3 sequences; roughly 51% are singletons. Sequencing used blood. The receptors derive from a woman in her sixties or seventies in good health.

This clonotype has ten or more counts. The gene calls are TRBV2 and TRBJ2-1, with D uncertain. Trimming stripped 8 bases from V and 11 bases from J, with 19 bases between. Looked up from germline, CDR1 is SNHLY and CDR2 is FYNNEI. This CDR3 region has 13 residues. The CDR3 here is CASAVEARQQQFF. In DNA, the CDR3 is TGTGCCAGCGCTGTGGAAGCTCGGCAACAGCAGTTCTTC.

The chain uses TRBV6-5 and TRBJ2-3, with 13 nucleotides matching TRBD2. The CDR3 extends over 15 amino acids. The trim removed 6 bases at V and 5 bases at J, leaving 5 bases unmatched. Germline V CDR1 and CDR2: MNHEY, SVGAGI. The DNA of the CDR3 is TGTGCCAGCAGGCTACTAGCGGGAGGGGTAGATACGCAGTATTTT. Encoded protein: CASRLLAGGVDTQYF.

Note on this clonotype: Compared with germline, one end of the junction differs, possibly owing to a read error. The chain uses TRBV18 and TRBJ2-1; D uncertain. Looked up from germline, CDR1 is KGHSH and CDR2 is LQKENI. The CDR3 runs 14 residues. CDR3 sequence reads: CASSPAYSYKEQFF. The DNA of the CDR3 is TGTGCCAGCTCACCAGCGTACTCCTACAAGGAGCAGTTCTTC.

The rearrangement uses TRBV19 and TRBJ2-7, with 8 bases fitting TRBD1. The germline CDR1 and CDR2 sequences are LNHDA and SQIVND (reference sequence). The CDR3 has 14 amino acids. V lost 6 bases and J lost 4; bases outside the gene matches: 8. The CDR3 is CASSGQGYLYEQYF. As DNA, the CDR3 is TGTGCCAGTAGCGGACAGGGTTACCTGTACGAGCAGTACTTC.

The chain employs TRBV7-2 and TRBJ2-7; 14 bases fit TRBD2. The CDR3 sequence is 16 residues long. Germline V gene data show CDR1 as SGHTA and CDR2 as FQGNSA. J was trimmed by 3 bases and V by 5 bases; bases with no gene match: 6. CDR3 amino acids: CASSPQGLAGVYEQYF. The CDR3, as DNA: TGTGCCAGCAGCCCCCAGGGACTAGCGGGAGTCTACGAGCAGTACTTC. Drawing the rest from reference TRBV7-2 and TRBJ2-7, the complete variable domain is GAGVSQSPSNKVTEKGKDVELRCDPISGHTALYWYRQSLGQGLEFLIYFQGNSAPDKSGLPSDRFSAERTGGSVSTLTIQRTQQEDSAVYLCASSPQGLAGVYEQYFGPGTRLTVT.

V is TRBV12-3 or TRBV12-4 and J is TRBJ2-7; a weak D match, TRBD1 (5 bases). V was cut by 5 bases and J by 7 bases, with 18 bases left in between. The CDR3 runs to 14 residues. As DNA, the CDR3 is TGTGCCAGCAGTCAGGGATCGTCCTACAATGAGCAGTACTTC. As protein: CASSQGSSYNEQYF.

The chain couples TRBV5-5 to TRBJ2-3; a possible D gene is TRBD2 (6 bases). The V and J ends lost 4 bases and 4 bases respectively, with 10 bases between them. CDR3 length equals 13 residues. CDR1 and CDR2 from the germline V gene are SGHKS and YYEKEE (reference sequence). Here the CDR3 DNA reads TGTGCCAGCAGCCGACTAGGGGCAGATACGCAGTATTTT. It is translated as CASSRLGADTQYF.

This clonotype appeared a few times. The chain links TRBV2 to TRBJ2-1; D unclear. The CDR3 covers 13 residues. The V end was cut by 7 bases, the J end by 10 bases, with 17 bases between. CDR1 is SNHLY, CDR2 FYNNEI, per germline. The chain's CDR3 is CASNGRRVQEQFF. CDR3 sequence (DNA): TGTGCCAGCAACGGTCGTAGGGTCCAAGAGCAGTTCTTC.

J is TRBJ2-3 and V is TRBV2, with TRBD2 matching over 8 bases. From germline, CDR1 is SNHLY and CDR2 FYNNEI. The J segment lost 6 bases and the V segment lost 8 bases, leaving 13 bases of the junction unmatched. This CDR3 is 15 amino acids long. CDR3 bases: TGTGCCAGCGTCGCAGCGGGAGCCACTAGGGATACGCAGTATTTT. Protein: CASVAAGATRDTQYF.

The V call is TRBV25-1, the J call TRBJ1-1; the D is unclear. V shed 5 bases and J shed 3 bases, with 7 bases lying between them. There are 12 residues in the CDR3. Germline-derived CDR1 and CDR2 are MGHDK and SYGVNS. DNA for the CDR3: TGTGCCAGCAGTAATTCTGACACTGAAGCTTTCTTT. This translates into CASSNSDTEAFF.

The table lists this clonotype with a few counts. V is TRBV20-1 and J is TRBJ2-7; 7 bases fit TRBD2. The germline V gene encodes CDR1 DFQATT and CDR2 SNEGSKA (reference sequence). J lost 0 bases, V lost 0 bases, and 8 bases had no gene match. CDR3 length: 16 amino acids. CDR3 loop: CSARDLNLAASYEQYF. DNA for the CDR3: TGCAGTGCTAGAGATCTCAACCTAGCGGCCTCCTACGAGCAGTACTTC.

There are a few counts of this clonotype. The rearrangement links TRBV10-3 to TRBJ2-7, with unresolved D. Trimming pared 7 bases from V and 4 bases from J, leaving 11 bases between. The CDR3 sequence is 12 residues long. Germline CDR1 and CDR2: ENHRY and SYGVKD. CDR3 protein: CAINEDGYEQYF. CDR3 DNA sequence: TGTGCCATCAATGAAGACGGGTACGAGCAGTACTTC.

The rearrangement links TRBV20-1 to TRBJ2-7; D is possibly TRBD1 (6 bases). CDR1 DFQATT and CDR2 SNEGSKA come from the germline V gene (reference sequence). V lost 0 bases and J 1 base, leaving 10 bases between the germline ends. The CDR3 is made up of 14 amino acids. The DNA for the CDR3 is TGCAGTGCTAGAGACAGGACAGCGTCCTACGAGCAGTACTTC. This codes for CSARDRTASYEQYF.